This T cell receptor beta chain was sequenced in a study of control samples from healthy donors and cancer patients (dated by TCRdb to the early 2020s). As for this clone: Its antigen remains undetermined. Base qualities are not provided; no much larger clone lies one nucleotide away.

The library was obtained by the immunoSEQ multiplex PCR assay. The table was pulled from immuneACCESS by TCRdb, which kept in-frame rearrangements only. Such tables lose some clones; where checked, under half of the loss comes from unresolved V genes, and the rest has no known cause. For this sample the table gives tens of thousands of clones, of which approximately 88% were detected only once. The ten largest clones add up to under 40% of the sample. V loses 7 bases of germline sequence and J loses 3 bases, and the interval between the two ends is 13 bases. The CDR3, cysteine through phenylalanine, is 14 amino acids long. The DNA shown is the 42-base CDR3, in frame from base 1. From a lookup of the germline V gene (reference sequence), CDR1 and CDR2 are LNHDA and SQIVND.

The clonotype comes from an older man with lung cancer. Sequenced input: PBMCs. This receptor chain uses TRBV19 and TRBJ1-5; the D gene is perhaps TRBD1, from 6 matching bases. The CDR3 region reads CASTPNRANQPQHF. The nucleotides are TGTGCCAGTACCCCCAACAGGGCCAATCAGCCCCAGCATTTT.